This T cell receptor beta chain was sequenced during a study of cytomegalovirus exposure and HLA in healthy donors. Points from the study as a whole: Being productive about 90% or about 30% of the time was typical of most TCR beta V segments in an earlier analysis. Rarity marked most TCR sequences, yet some public TCRs occurred in many donors.

This clone appeared a single time. The target antigen is unknown. Both 60 Vbeta primers and 13 Jbeta primers went into the PCR. Here immunoSEQ multiplex PCR was the method, and the copy in TCRdb shows in-frame clones only, minus some. This table holds approximately 220,000 clones, roughly 84% found once. Despite likely unrecorded immune exposures, the donors were nominally healthy at the time of sampling. The receptor was derived from a boy between 2 and 10 years old in good health and CMV-seronegative. The sample was PBMCs.

This CDR3 is CASSLLTSRPQETQYF. The CDR3 DNA follows: TGTGCCAGCAGCTTGTTGACTAGCAGGCCCCAAGAGACCCAGTACTTC. The rearrangement links TRBV5-6 to TRBJ2-5, with TRBD2 matching 7 bases. There are 16 residues in the CDR3. Germline V gene lookup returns CDR1 SGHDT and CDR2 YYEEEE. V shed 1 base and J 1 base; nucleotides not matched to a gene: 7.